The rows below give T cell receptor beta chains drawn from one sample of a study of T-cell memory formation after mild COVID-19. TCRdb ran MiXCR on the 5' RACE reads and lists one entry per CDR3 protein. Seen here are 550,000 to 700,000 distinct CDR3 sequences, roughly 17% observed once, and the top ten hold approximately 12%. The material sequenced was PBMCs or a T cell subset sorted from them (not recorded which). The source is an adult woman who had mild COVID-19 (a few samples of this study predate the infection). Cell type and time point are not known. Both conserved end residues are part of each CDR3. A D gene is named only where the DNA matches it firmly. Size is omitted from some rows. Given values are once, few, many or a class for expanded clones.

j_gene	abundance	d_gene	v_gene	CDR3aa	CDR3nt
TRBJ2-1	few	-	TRBV29-1	CSVDTGMQFF	TGCAGCGTTGATACAGGGATGCAGTTCTTC
TRBJ2-2	-	-	TRBV5-1	CASSSSRQAPGTGELFF	TGCGCCAGCAGCTCAAGCCGACAGGCCCCTGGCACCGGGGAGCTGTTTTTT
TRBJ2-3	-	TRBD2	TRBV5-6	CASSLNSGGTDTQYF	TGTGCCAGCAGCTTGAATAGCGGGGGCACAGATACGCAGTATTTT
TRBJ1-1	-	-	TRBV12-3/TRBV12-4	CASSRWNTEAFF	TGTGCCAGCAGCCGATGGAACACTGAAGCTTTCTTT
TRBJ2-5	-	-	TRBV28	CASSLQTTYQETQYF	TGTGCCAGCAGCCTCCAAACCACGTACCAAGAGACCCAGTACTTC
TRBJ2-1	few	-	TRBV4-1	CASSHYRDQYNEQFF	TGCGCCAGCAGCCATTACCGGGACCAATACAATGAGCAGTTCTTC
TRBJ2-3	-	-	TRBV20-1	CSASTGSRTDTQYF	TGCAGTGCTAGTACCGGGAGCCGCACAGATACGCAGTATTTT
TRBJ2-7	few	TRBD1	TRBV12-3/TRBV12-4	CASSLADFGTVHEQYF	TGTGCCAGCAGTTTAGCGGACTTCGGGACAGTTCACGAGCAGTACTTC
TRBJ2-5	few	TRBD2	TRBV7-9	CASSFGGSGQAQYF	TGTGCCAGCAGCTTTGGCGGGAGCGGGCAGGCCCAGTACTTC
TRBJ2-6	-	TRBD2	TRBV10-3	CAIRGLASTGANVLTF	TGTGCCATCAGGGGACTAGCATCTACTGGGGCCAACGTCCTGACTTTC
TRBJ2-2	-	-	TRBV6-2/TRBV6-3	CASRRDPGTGELFF	TGTGCCAGCAGACGCGATCCGGGGACCGGGGAGCTGTTTTTT
TRBJ1-1	-	-	TRBV5-1	CASRWRVDTEAFF	TGCGCCAGCAGATGGAGGGTTGACACTGAAGCTTTCTTT
TRBJ2-1	few	-	TRBV29-1	CSVEGGGGSYNEQFF	TGCAGCGTTGAAGGTGGAGGGGGCTCCTACAATGAGCAGTTCTTC
TRBJ2-1	few	TRBD2	TRBV4-3	CASSQEMPGLAGVNYNEQFF	TGCGCCAGCAGCCAAGAGATGCCGGGACTAGCGGGAGTCAACTACAATGAGCAGTTCTTC
TRBJ2-5	few	TRBD2	TRBV4-1	CASSQAGLAGETQYF	TGCGCCAGCAGCCAAGCAGGACTAGCGGGGGAGACCCAGTACTTC
TRBJ1-5	few	-	TRBV7-8	CASSLNRGGTRQPQHF	TGTGCCAGCAGCCTAAATAGAGGGGGAACGCGGCAGCCCCAGCATTTT
TRBJ2-7	few	-	TRBV5-4	CASSGGTYEQYF	TGTGCCAGCAGCGGAGGAACCTACGAGCAGTACTTC
TRBJ2-1	many	TRBD1	TRBV4-2	CASSQGDSFNEQFF	TGTGCCAGCAGCCAAGGGGACAGTTTCAATGAGCAGTTCTTC
TRBJ2-7	-	-	TRBV21-1	CASSKGAGGPEYEQYF	TGTGCCAGCAGCAAAGGGGCGGGAGGGCCGGAATACGAGCAGTACTTC
TRBJ2-2	-	TRBD1	TRBV12-3/TRBV12-4	CASSFRSRGQPGELFF	TGTGCCAGCAGTTTTCGTTCTAGGGGGCAACCCGGGGAGCTGTTTTTT
TRBJ2-1	-	TRBD1	TRBV7-2	CASSLVIGTGFNEQFF	TGTGCCAGCAGCTTAGTAATCGGGACAGGGTTCAATGAGCAGTTCTTC
TRBJ2-1	many	-	TRBV9	CASSARSGTRHEQFF	TGTGCCAGCAGCGCCCGCTCCGGGACCCGCCATGAGCAGTTCTTC
TRBJ1-2	-	-	TRBV14	CASSQKKGPVSGYTF	TGTGCCAGCAGCCAAAAGAAGGGCCCCGTATCTGGCTACACCTTC
TRBJ1-5	once	-	TRBV21-1	CASKPDRAPQPQHF	TGTGCCAGCAAACCGGACAGGGCTCCCCAGCCCCAGCATTTT
TRBJ2-3	many	-	TRBV7-2	CASSLQRGTDQYF	TGTGCCAGCAGCCTGCAAAGAGGGACTGATCAGTATTTT
TRBJ1-1	once	TRBD1	TRBV20-1	CSAIGTENTEAFF	TGCAGTGCGATCGGGACAGAGAACACTGAAGCTTTCTTT
TRBJ2-5	few	TRBD2	TRBV12-3/TRBV12-4	CASRAGTSGLETQYF	TGTGCCAGCAGGGCCGGGACTAGCGGGTTGGAGACCCAGTACTTC
TRBJ2-1	-	TRBD2	TRBV9	CASSTSGTPPHEQFF	TGTGCCAGCAGCACAAGCGGGACCCCCCCCCATGAGCAGTTCTTC
TRBJ1-1	many	TRBD1	TRBV5-1	CASSSDRATEAFF	TGCGCCAGCAGCTCGGACAGGGCCACTGAAGCTTTCTTT
TRBJ2-1	-	TRBD2	TRBV5-6	CASSDSSGKSSYNEQFF	TGTGCCAGCAGCGACTCTAGCGGAAAGAGCTCCTACAATGAGCAGTTCTTC
TRBJ2-1	many	-	TRBV10-3	CAISESVVTGAYNEQFF	TGTGCCATCAGTGAGTCAGTGGTAACTGGGGCTTACAATGAGCAGTTCTTC
TRBJ2-3	few	TRBD2	TRBV4-2	CASSTRTSSSTDTQYF	TGTGCCAGCAGCACTCGGACTAGCTCTAGCACAGATACGCAGTATTTT
TRBJ2-5	-	-	TRBV7-3	CASSLGKYETQYF	TGTGCCAGCAGCTTGGGGAAGTATGAGACCCAGTACTTC
TRBJ2-3	-	TRBD2	TRBV7-8	CASSLTRLAGVETDTQYF	TGTGCCAGCAGCTTAACAAGACTAGCGGGAGTTGAAACAGATACGCAGTATTTT
TRBJ2-5	-	TRBD2	TRBV7-2	CASSLDLAGGRRVTQYF	TGTGCCAGCAGCTTAGACCTAGCGGGAGGACGACGGGTTACCCAGTACTTC
TRBJ2-4	many	-	TRBV6-2/TRBV6-3	CASSYSPGENIQYF	TGTGCCAGCAGTTACTCGCCAGGGGAAAACATTCAGTACTTC
TRBJ1-6	many	-	TRBV12-3/TRBV12-4	CASCSQSSYNSPLHF	TGTGCCAGCTGTAGCCAGAGCTCCTATAATTCACCCCTCCACTTT
TRBJ2-3	few	-	TRBV5-3	CARSSPDTQYF	TGTGCCAGAAGCTCTCCAGATACGCAGTATTTT
TRBJ1-1	few	-	TRBV15	CATSRDKLYTEAFF	TGTGCCACCAGCAGAGATAAACTTTACACTGAAGCTTTCTTT
TRBJ1-1	-	TRBD1	TRBV25-1	CASSVGQGAAFF	TGTGCCAGCAGTGTTGGACAGGGCGCGGCTTTCTTT
TRBJ1-1	few	-	TRBV11-2	CASSKGEAFF	TGTGCCAGCAGCAAGGGTGAAGCTTTCTTT